Below are 8 T cell receptor beta chains sequenced from a single sample in a study of control samples from healthy donors and cancer patients. Libraries were prepared by immunoSEQ multiplex PCR; TCRdb keeps only in-frame clonotypes and omits some of them. The data show about 220,000 clones, around 94% seen once. Sample: blood. These receptors were obtained from a man over 45 in good health.

J is TRBJ1-2 and V is TRBV6-5, with a possible D match to TRBD1 (5 bases). Deletions cut 8 bases from V and 5 bases from J, with 15 bases between. CDR3 size: 13 residues. The germline V gene encodes CDR1 MNHEY and CDR2 SVGAGI. The DNA for the CDR3 is TGTGCCAGCTGCCGGGACGGTCTATATGGCTACACCTTC. Its protein product is CASCRDGLYGYTF.

In its sample, this clone was seen a few times. V gene TRBV6-2 or TRBV6-3 combines with J gene TRBJ2-1; 7 bases align to TRBD1. The CDR3 has 13 amino acids. V shed 5 bases, J shed 6 bases, and the junction held 4 bases outside the gene matches. The germline CDR1 and CDR2 sequences are MNHEY and SVGEGT. The CDR3 reads CASSNWDSNEQFF. DNA of the CDR3: TGTGCCAGCAGTAACTGGGACAGCAATGAGCAGTTCTTC.

Regarding this clone: This sample includes further DNA sequences coding for the same CDR3. V gene TRBV5-1 combines with J gene TRBJ2-3, with 8 bases lining up with TRBD1. The CDR3 contains 16 residues. Unmatched junction bases numbered 7, after V lost 0 bases and J lost 4 bases. Germline-derived CDR1 and CDR2 are SGHRS and YFSETQ. CDR3: CASSLEGGRGPDTQYF. As DNA, the CDR3 is TGCGCCAGCAGCTTGGAAGGGGGCAGGGGGCCAGATACGCAGTATTTT.

This chain links TRBV11-1 with TRBJ2-5; 13 nucleotides match TRBD2. Germline CDR1 and CDR2: SGHAT and FQDESV (reference sequence). The CDR3 has 15 amino acids. V lost 6 bases and J lost 1; bases outside the gene matches: 2. The CDR3 region has the DNA TGTGCCAGCAGGTGGACTAGCGGGGGCCAAGAGACCCAGTACTTC. This translates into CASRWTSGGQETQYF. The whole variable domain, remainder taken from reference TRBV11-1 and TRBJ2-5, is EAEVAQSPRYKITEKSQAVAFWCDPISGHATLYWYRQILGQGPELLVQFQDESVVDDSQLPKDRFSAERLKGVDSTLKIQPAELGDSAMYLCASRWTSGGQETQYFGPGTRLLVL.

This chain links TRBV27 with TRBJ2-1; the match to TRBD2 covers 14 bases. Germline assignment: CDR1 MNHEY and CDR2 SMNVEV (reference sequence). V dropped 7 bases and J dropped 1; count of bases not matched to a gene: 3. This CDR3 contains 16 residues. The CDR3 DNA sequence: TGTGCCAGCACCGGACTAGCGGGGGGATCCTACAATGAGCAGTTCTTC. It encodes CASTGLAGGSYNEQFF.

The rearrangement uses TRBV7-2 and TRBJ2-2; D is undetermined. V was pared by 4 bases and J by 2 bases, with 8 bases between. Germline V gene lookup returns CDR1 SGHTA and CDR2 FQGNSA. CDR3 length: 14 amino acids. The CDR3 reads CASSWGRNTGELFF. In nucleotides, the CDR3 is TGTGCCAGCAGCTGGGGTAGAAACACCGGGGAGCTGTTTTTT.

This chain links TRBV2 with TRBJ1-4; a possible D gene is TRBD1 (5 bases). Germline V gene lookup returns CDR1 SNHLY and CDR2 FYNNEI. Trimming took 6 bases from V and 8 from J, leaving 10 bases between them. This CDR3 comprises 12 residues. CDR3 loop: CASRGRPEKLFF. Here the CDR3 DNA reads TGTGCCAGCAGGGGACGGCCGGAAAAACTGTTTTTT.

J is TRBJ2-7 and V is TRBV27, with 7 bases lining up with TRBD1. Per germline, CDR1 MNHEY and CDR2 SMNVEV (reference sequence). J was trimmed by 2 bases and V by 5 bases; bases with no gene match: 6. This CDR3 comprises 14 residues. The CDR3 bases are TGTGCCAGCAGTCGCCCTGACAGGGCCTACGAGCAGTACGTC. Translation: CASSRPDRAYEQYV.